The entry below gives a single T cell receptor (beta chain) sequence along with its context. The data derive from a study of blood T cell repertoires in COVID-19. The CDR3 totals 16 residues. V shed 3 bases and J shed 0 bases, with 11 bases lying between them. Germline assignment: CDR1 MNHEY and CDR2 SVGAGI. Data came from immunoSEQ multiplex PCR; TCRdb stores just in-frame clones and leaves some out. The table has about 110,000 clones, 88% seen once; the top ten hold over 3%. This receptor was identified in a woman aged 45-65 years with acute or convalescent COVID-19. The rearrangement joins TRBV6-5 to TRBJ1-4; D is unresolved. Sequenced sample: peripheral blood. CDR3 in amino acids: CASSYSLVTTNEKLFF. CDR3 nucleotide sequence: TGTGCCAGCAGTTATAGCTTGGTAACAACTAATGAAAAACTGTTTTTT.